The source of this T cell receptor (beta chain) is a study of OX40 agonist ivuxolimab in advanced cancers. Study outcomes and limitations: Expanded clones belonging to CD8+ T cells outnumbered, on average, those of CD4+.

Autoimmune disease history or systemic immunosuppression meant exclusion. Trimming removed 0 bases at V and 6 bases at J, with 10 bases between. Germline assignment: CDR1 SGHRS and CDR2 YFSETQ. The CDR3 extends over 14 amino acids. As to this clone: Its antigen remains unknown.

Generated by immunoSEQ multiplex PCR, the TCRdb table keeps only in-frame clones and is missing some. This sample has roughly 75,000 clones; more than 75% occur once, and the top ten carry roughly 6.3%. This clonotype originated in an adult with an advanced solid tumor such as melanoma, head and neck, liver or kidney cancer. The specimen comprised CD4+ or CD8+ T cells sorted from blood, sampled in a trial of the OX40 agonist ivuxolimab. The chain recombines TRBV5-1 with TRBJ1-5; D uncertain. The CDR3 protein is CASSLATGGQPQHF. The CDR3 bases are TGCGCCAGCAGCTTGGCAACGGGTGGTCAGCCCCAGCATTTT. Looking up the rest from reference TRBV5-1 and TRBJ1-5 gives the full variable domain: KAGVTQTPRYLIKTRGQQVTLSCSPISGHRSVSWYQQTPGQGLQFLFEYFSETQRNKGNFPGRFSGRQFSNSRSEMNVSTLELGDSALYLCASSLATGGQPQHFGDGTRLSIL.